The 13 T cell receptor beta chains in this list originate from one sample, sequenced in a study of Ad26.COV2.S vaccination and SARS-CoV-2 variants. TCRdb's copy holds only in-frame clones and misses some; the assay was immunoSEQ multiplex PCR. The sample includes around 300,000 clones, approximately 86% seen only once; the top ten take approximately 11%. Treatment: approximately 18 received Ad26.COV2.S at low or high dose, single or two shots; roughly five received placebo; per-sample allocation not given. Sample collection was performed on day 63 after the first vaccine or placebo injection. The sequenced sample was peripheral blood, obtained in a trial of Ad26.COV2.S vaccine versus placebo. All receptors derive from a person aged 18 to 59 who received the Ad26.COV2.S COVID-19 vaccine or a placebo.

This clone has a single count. The CDR3 spells CASSLLAGGNYNEQFF. The CDR3 DNA reads as TGTGCCAGCAGTTTATTAGCAGGGGGGAACTACAATGAGCAGTTCTTC. The J gene is TRBJ2-1, the V gene TRBV28; perhaps TRBD1 as D (7 bases). This CDR3 has 16 amino acids. Germline CDR1 and CDR2: MDHEN and SYDVKM. With 1 base removed from V and 3 bases from J, the gap between germline ends came to 13 bases.

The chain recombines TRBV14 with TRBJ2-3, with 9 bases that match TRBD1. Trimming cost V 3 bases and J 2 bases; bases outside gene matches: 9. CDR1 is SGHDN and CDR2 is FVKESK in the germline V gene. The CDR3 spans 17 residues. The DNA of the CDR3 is TGTGCCAGCAGCCAGATGGGGACAGGGAAGGCCACAGATACGCAGTATTTT. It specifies CASSQMGTGKATDTQYF.

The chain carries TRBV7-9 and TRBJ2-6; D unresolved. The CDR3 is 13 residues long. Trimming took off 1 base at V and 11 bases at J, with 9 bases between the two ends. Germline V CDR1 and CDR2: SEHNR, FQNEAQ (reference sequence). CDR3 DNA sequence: TGTGCCAGCAGCTTAGTAGAGGTGGACGTCCTGACTTTC. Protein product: CASSLVEVDVLTF.

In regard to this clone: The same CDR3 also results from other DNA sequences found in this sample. For the CDR3, the DNA is TGTGCCAGCAGTTCAGACAGCTACGAGCAGTACTTC. Translating gives CASSSDSYEQYF. This chain joins TRBV28 and TRBJ2-7; TRBD1 is a possible D gene (5 bases). Looked up from germline, CDR1 is MDHEN and CDR2 is SYDVKM. The CDR3 extends over 12 amino acids. Trimming took off 4 bases at V and 3 bases at J, with 7 bases between the two ends.

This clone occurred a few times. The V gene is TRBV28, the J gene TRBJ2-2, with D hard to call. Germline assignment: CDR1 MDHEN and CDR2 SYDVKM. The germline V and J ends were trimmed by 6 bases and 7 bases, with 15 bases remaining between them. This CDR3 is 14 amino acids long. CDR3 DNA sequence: TGTGCCAGCAGCCCAGGCAGATCGGACGGGGAGCTGTTTTTT. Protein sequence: CASSPGRSDGELFF.

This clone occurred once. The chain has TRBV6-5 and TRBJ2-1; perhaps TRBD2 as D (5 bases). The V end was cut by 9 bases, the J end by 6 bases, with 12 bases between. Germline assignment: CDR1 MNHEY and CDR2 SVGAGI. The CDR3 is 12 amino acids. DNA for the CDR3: TGTGCCAGTCGGAGTAGCGTCAATGAGCAGTTCTTC. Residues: CASRSSVNEQFF.

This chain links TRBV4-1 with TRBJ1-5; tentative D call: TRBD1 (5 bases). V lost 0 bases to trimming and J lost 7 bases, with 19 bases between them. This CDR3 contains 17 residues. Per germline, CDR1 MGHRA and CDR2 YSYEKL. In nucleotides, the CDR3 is TGCGCCAGCAGCCAAGATTCCCCCACCAGGGTCGGGCAGCCCCAGCATTTT. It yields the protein CASSQDSPTRVGQPQHF.

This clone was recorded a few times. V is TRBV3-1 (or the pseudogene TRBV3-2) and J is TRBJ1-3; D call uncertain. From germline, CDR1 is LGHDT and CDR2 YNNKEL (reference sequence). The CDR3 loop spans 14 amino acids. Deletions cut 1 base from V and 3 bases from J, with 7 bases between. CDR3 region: CASSQGGDGNTIYF. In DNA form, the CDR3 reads TGTGCCAGCAGCCAAGGAGGCGATGGAAACACCATATATTTT.

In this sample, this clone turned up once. The chain's CDR3 is CASSLSVDTEAFF. DNA for the CDR3: TGTGCCAGCAGCTTATCTGTAGACACTGAAGCTTTCTTT. This chain joins TRBV7-3 and TRBJ1-1, with no clear D. The ends were cut back, 2 bases at V and 3 bases at J, with 7 bases in the middle. In germline, CDR1 is SGHTA, CDR2 FQGTGA. The CDR3 has 13 residues. Filled out from reference TRBV7-3 and TRBJ1-1, the complete variable domain reads GAGVSQTPSNKVTEKGKYVELRCDPISGHTALYWYRQSLGQGPEFLIYFQGTGAADDSGLPNDRFFAVRPEGSVSTLKIQRTERGDSAVYLCASSLSVDTEAFFGQGTRLTVV.

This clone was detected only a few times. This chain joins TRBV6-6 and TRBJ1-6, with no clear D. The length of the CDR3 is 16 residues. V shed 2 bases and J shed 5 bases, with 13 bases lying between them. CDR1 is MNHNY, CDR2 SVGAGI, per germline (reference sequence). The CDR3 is CASSYHNPLDNSPLHF. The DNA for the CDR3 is TGTGCCAGCAGTTACCATAATCCCCTGGATAATTCACCCCTCCACTTT.

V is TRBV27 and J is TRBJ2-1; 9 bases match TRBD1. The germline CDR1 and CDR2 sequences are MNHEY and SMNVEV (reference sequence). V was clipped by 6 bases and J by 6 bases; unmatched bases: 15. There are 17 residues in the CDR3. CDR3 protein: CASSPDRGVFLGNEQFF. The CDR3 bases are TGTGCCAGCAGCCCCGACAGGGGGGTGTTCTTGGGCAATGAGCAGTTCTTC.

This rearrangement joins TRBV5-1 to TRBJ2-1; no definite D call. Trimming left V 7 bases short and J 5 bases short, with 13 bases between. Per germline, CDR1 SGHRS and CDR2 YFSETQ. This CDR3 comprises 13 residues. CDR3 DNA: TGCGCCAGCGGGCAGACCCAGAACAATGAGCAGTTCTTC. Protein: CASGQTQNNEQFF.

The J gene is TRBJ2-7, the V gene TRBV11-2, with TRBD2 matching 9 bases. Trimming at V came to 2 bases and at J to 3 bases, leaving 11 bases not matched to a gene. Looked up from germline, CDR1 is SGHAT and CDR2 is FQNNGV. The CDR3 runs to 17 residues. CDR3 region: CASSLLGRGGLDYEQYF. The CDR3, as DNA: TGTGCCAGCAGCTTACTCGGGCGGGGGGGCCTTGACTACGAGCAGTACTTC. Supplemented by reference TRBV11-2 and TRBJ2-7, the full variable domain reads EAGVAQSPRYKIIEKRQSVAFWCNPISGHATLYWYQQILGQGPKLLIQFQNNGVVDDSQLPKDRFSAERLKGVDSTLKIQPAKLEDSAVYLCASSLLGRGGLDYEQYFGPGTRLTVT.